The 12 T cell receptor beta chains below come from one sample, sequenced in a study of shared clonotypes between healthy human individuals. Here immunoSEQ multiplex PCR was the method, and the copy in TCRdb shows in-frame clones only, minus some. Of hundreds of thousands of clones listed, around 72% are singletons. Sequenced input: memory CD4+ T cells sorted from blood. The subset: CD45RA-negative fraction. These receptors were obtained from a woman aged 25-40 years in good health.

CDR3 residues: CASSSGLFEKLFF. CDR3 sequence (DNA): TGTGCCAGCAGCTCAGGGTTATTTGAAAAACTGTTTTTT. The chain employs TRBV27 and TRBJ1-4, with D tentatively TRBD1 (5 bases). Trimming cost V 6 bases and J 7 bases, with 12 bases left between them. The CDR3 loop spans 13 amino acids. Germline V CDR1 and CDR2: MNHEY, SMNVEV (reference sequence).

The chain uses TRBV6-5 and TRBJ2-2; possible D gene TRBD1, 6 bases. The V gene's germline CDR1 is MNHEY and CDR2 SVGAGI. Between the trimmed V and J ends, which lost 2 bases and 4 bases, there was a span of 11 bases. The CDR3 runs to 15 residues. The CDR3 DNA reads TGTGCCAGCAGTTACAGCTCAGGGGTCACCGGGGAGCTGTTTTTT. Amino acid sequence: CASSYSSGVTGELFF.

This clone was observed a handful of times. The chain recombines TRBV4-1 with TRBJ1-2; 8 bases are shared with TRBD1. CDR1 is MGHRA, CDR2 YSYEKL, per germline. The length of the CDR3 is 13 residues. The V and J ends lost 2 bases and 9 bases, in that order; junction bases with no gene match: 5. The DNA for the CDR3 is TGCGCCAGCAGCCAAATAGGACAGGGCCGCTACACCTTC. Amino acid sequence: CASSQIGQGRYTF.

The gene calls are TRBV5-8 and TRBJ2-5; 12 bases agree with TRBD2. The CDR3 totals 15 residues. CDR1 and CDR2 (germline): SGHTS, YDEGEE. J was trimmed by 5 bases and V by 5 bases; bases with no gene match: 7. CDR3 DNA: TGTGCCAGCAGACGCGGACTAGCGGGACAGGAGACCCAGTACTTC. Protein product: CASRRGLAGQETQYF.

The chain recombines TRBV7-6 with TRBJ2-7; D might be TRBD1 (6 bases). CDR3 length equals 14 residues. Per germline, CDR1 SGHVS and CDR2 FNYEAQ. The germline V and J ends were trimmed by 1 base and 0 bases, with 7 bases remaining between them. Here the CDR3 reads CASSLETGSYEQYF. DNA for the CDR3: TGTGCCAGCAGCTTAGAGACAGGCTCCTACGAGCAGTACTTC.

This sequence joins TRBV7-8 and TRBJ1-5; D gene ambiguous. V was cut by 0 bases and J by 4 bases, with 4 bases left in between. The CDR3 has 13 residues. Germline V lookup: CDR1 SGHVS, CDR2 FQNEAQ. CDR3 in amino acids: CASSLARNQPQHF. The DNA of the CDR3 is TGTGCCAGCAGCTTAGCCCGGAATCAGCCCCAGCATTTT.

V is TRBV7-6 and J is TRBJ1-5; no clear D. The V end was cut by 1 base, the J end by 5 bases, with 9 bases between. This CDR3 contains 14 residues. Per the germline V gene, CDR1 is SGHVS and CDR2 is FNYEAQ. CDR3 in amino acids: CASSLVAEDQPQHF. CDR3 sequence (DNA): TGTGCCAGCAGCTTAGTGGCTGAAGATCAGCCCCAGCATTTT.

The chain is built from TRBV11-2 and TRBJ2-7; D is unresolved. The CDR3 runs 13 residues. Trimming pared 5 bases from V and 4 bases from J, leaving 12 bases between. Germline lookup yields CDR1 SGHAT and CDR2 FQNNGV. This CDR3 reads CASSPVTRYEQYF. The CDR3 DNA is TGTGCCAGCAGCCCCGTGACGCGATACGAGCAGTACTTC.

This clone has a handful of counts. The DNA for the CDR3 is TGCGCCAGCAGCTATTACAATGAGCAGTTCTTC. Protein: CASSYYNEQFF. J is TRBJ2-1 and V is TRBV5-1; D is unresolved. There are 11 residues in the CDR3. The V and J ends lost 3 bases and 4 bases respectively, with 2 bases between them. The germline CDR1 and CDR2 sequences are SGHRS and YFSETQ.

V usage is TRBV28 and J usage is TRBJ2-3; TRBD1 agrees at 11 bases. V lost 0 bases to trimming and J lost 4 bases; unmatched junction nucleotides: 0. CDR1 and CDR2 from the germline V gene are MDHEN and SYDVKM. This CDR3 has 15 amino acids. The CDR3 protein is CASSLWGQGADTQYF. CDR3 nucleotide sequence: TGTGCCAGCAGTTTATGGGGACAGGGGGCAGATACGCAGTATTTT.

This chain links TRBV19 with TRBJ1-4; D gene ambiguous. The ends were cut back, 3 bases at V and 1 base at J, with 9 bases in the middle. CDR3 length equals 15 residues. The germline gives CDR1 LNHDA, CDR2 SQIVND (reference sequence). CDR3 nucleotides: TGTGCCAGTAGTATGCTGGGCGGAACTAATGAAAAACTGTTTTTT. Amino acids: CASSMLGGTNEKLFF.

V is TRBV7-3 and J is TRBJ1-1; no clear D. V lost 2 bases and J 1 base, leaving 11 bases between the germline ends. The germline V gene encodes CDR1 SGHTA and CDR2 FQGTGA. The CDR3 loop spans 15 amino acids. The DNA of the CDR3 is TGTGCCAGCAGCTTAGTCCTAGTAGGGAACACTGAAGCTTTCTTT. Amino acid sequence: CASSLVLVGNTEAFF.